The rows below give T cell receptor beta chains drawn from one sample of a study of quantifying T cell responses using KT2 cells. TCRdb itself ran the UMI-ligation and nested PCR reads through MiXCR, one entry per CDR3 protein. The table has 39,000 or so distinct CDR3 sequences, about 18% seen once. Sequencing was done on a sample of PBMCs spiked with cells of the T cell clone KT2. Receptors were obtained from a human donor. Both conserved end residues are part of each CDR3. A D gene is named only where the DNA matches it firmly. Not every row has a clone size; where given, it reads once, few, many or a size class.

D: TRBD1; J: TRBJ2-5; V: TRBV2; size: many; CDR3: CASSAGTGGAQETQYF; DNA: TGTGCCAGCAGTGCCGGGACAGGGGGGGCACAAGAGACCCAGTACTTC
D: TRBD2; J: TRBJ2-1; V: TRBV27; size: few; CDR3: CASSLSGLAGVLGQFF; DNA: TGTGCCAGCAGTTTATCGGGACTAGCGGGGGTCCTAGGGCAGTTCTTC
D: TRBD1; J: TRBJ1-1; V: TRBV13; size: few; CDR3: CASSLGPGTGAFVGTEAFF; DNA: TGTGCCAGCAGCTTAGGCCCCGGGACAGGGGCTTTCGTCGGCACTGAAGCTTTCTTT
D: TRBD2; J: TRBJ2-3; V: TRBV6-6; size: NA; CDR3: CASSYSIGTSGYF; DNA: TGTGCCAGCAGTTACTCGATAGGGACTAGTGGGTATTTT
D: TRBD2; J: TRBJ2-3; V: TRBV6-5; size: NA; CDR3: CASRVAGGPQHTQYF; DNA: TGTGCCAGCAGAGTAGCGGGAGGGCCACAACATACGCAGTATTTT
D: TRBD1; J: TRBJ2-1; V: TRBV6-5; size: NA; CDR3: CASRFGTGYYNEQFF; DNA: TGTGCCAGCAGGTTCGGGACAGGGTACTACAATGAGCAGTTCTTC
D: TRBD2; J: TRBJ2-3; V: TRBV20-1; size: many; CDR3: CSARTSGGAGGTDTQYF; DNA: TGCAGTGCTAGAACTAGCGGGGGGGCTGGGGGCACAGATACGCAGTATTTT
D: NA; J: TRBJ2-7; V: TRBV5-1; size: few; CDR3: CASSLPGAGYEQYF; DNA: TGCGCCAGCAGCTTGCCAGGAGCGGGCTACGAGCAGTACTTC
D: TRBD1; J: TRBJ1-2; V: TRBV29-1; size: NA; CDR3: CSVRQGELDGYTF; DNA: TGCAGCGTTCGACAGGGAGAGTTGGATGGCTACACCTTC
D: NA; J: TRBJ1-5; V: TRBV7-8; size: NA; CDR3: CASTPGRISNQPQHF; DNA: TGTGCCAGCACTCCGGGACGAATTAGCAATCAGCCCCAGCATTTT
D: NA; J: TRBJ1-5; V: TRBV25-1; size: NA; CDR3: CASSHTGLDQPQHF; DNA: TGTGCCAGCAGTCATACGGGTTTAGATCAGCCCCAGCATTTT
D: TRBD2; J: TRBJ2-3; V: TRBV7-2; size: NA; CDR3: CASSLRTSSTDTQYF; DNA: TGTGCCAGCAGCTTAAGGACTAGCAGCACAGATACGCAGTATTTT
D: NA; J: TRBJ2-7; V: TRBV5-6; size: NA; CDR3: CASSLNVAGPYEQYF; DNA: TGTGCCAGCAGCTTGAACGTCGCAGGACCCTACGAGCAGTACTTC
D: TRBD2; J: TRBJ2-2; V: TRBV7-2; size: medium-sized; CDR3: CASSLVPSGSGELFF; DNA: TGTGCCAGCAGCTTAGTACCTAGCGGGTCCGGGGAGCTGTTTTTT
D: NA; J: TRBJ2-7; V: TRBV2; size: few; CDR3: CASSEQNYEQYF; DNA: TGTGCCAGCAGTGAACAGAACTACGAACAGTACTTC
D: NA; J: TRBJ2-3; V: TRBV12-3/TRBV12-4; size: NA; CDR3: CASSLIAADTQYF; DNA: TGTGCCAGCAGTTTAATCGCGGCAGATACGCAGTATTTT
D: TRBD2; J: TRBJ2-2; V: TRBV20-1; size: medium-sized; CDR3: CSARAPRGGDTGELFF; DNA: TGCAGTGCTAGAGCACCCCGGGGGGGCGACACCGGGGAGCTGTTTTTT
D: NA; J: TRBJ2-3; V: TRBV5-1; size: few; CDR3: CASSLGRTGETDTQYF; DNA: TGCGCCAGCAGCTTGGGCCGGACCGGGGAAACAGATACGCAGTATTTT
D: NA; J: TRBJ1-4; V: TRBV27; size: NA; CDR3: CASRYNGLATNEKLFF; DNA: TGTGCCAGCAGATACAACGGACTTGCAACTAATGAAAAACTGTTTTTT
D: NA; J: TRBJ2-5; V: TRBV10-1; size: few; CDR3: CASSLGPGPGGEETQYF; DNA: TGCGCCAGCAGTTTGGGGCCGGGGCCTGGAGGGGAGGAGACCCAGTACTTC
D: TRBD2; J: TRBJ2-1; V: TRBV18; size: NA; CDR3: CASSPGLAVNPPYNKQFF; DNA: TGTGCCAGCTCACCGGGACTAGCGGTTAATCCCCCCTACAATAAGCAGTTCTTC
D: NA; J: TRBJ2-1; V: TRBV5-1; size: NA; CDR3: CASSRPPRTANSYNEQFF; DNA: TGCGCCAGCAGCCGCCCCCCCCGGACAGCGAATTCCTACAATGAGCAGTTCTTC
D: NA; J: TRBJ1-2; V: TRBV2; size: NA; CDR3: CASSEAAGSYGYTF; DNA: TGTGCCAGCAGTGAAGCGGCAGGGAGCTATGGCTACACCTTC
D: NA; J: TRBJ1-2; V: TRBV20-1; size: NA; CDR3: CSARAEIYGYTF; DNA: TGCAGTGCTAGAGCAGAGATCTATGGCTACACCTTC